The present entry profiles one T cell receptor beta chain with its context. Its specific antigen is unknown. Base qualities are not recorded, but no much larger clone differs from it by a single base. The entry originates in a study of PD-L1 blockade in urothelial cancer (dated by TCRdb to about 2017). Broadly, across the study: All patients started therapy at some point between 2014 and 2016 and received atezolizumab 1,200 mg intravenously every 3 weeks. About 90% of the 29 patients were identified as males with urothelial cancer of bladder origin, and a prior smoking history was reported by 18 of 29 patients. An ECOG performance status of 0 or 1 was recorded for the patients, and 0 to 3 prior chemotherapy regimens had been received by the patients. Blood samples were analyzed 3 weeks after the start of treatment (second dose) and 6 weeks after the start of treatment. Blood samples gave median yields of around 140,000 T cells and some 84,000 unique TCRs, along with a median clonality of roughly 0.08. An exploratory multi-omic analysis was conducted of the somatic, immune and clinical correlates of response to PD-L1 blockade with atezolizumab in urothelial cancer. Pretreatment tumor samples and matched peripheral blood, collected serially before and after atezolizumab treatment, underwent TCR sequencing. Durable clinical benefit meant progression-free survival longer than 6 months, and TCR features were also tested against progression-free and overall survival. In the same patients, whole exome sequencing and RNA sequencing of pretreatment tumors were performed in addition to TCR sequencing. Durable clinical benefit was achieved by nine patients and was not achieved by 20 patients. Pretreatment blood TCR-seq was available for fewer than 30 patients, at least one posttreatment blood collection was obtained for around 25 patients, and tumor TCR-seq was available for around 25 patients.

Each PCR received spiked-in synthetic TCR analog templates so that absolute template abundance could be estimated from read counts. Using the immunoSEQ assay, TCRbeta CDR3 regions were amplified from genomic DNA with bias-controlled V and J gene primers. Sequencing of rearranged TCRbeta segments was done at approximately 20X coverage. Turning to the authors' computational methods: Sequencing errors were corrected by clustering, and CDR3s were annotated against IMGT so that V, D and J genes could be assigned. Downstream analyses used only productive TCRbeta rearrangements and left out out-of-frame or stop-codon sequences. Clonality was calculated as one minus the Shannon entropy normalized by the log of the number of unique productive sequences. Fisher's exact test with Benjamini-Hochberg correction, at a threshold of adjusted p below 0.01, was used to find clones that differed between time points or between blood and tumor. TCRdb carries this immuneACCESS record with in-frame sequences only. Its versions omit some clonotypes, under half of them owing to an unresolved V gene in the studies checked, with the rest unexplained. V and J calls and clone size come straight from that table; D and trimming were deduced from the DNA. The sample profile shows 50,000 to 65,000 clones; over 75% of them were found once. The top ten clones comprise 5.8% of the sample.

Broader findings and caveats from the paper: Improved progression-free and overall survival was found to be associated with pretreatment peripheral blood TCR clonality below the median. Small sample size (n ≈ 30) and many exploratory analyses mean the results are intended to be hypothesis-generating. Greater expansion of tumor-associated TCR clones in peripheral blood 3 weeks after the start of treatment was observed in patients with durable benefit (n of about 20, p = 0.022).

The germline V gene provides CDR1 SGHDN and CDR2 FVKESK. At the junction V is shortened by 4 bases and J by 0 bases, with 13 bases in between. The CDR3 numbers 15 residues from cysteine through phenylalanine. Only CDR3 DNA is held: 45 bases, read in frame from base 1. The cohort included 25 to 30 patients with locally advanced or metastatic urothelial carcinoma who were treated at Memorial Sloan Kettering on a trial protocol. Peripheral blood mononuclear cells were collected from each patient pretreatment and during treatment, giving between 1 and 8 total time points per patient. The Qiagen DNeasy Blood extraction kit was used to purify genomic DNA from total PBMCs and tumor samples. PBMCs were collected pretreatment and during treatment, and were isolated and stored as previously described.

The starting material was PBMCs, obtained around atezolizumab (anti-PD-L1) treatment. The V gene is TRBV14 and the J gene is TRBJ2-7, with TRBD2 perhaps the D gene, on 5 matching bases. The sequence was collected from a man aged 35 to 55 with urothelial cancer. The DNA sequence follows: TGTGCCAGCAGCCGAGGACTGACCCCCTCCTACGAGCAGTACTTC. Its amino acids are CASSRGLTPSYEQYF.